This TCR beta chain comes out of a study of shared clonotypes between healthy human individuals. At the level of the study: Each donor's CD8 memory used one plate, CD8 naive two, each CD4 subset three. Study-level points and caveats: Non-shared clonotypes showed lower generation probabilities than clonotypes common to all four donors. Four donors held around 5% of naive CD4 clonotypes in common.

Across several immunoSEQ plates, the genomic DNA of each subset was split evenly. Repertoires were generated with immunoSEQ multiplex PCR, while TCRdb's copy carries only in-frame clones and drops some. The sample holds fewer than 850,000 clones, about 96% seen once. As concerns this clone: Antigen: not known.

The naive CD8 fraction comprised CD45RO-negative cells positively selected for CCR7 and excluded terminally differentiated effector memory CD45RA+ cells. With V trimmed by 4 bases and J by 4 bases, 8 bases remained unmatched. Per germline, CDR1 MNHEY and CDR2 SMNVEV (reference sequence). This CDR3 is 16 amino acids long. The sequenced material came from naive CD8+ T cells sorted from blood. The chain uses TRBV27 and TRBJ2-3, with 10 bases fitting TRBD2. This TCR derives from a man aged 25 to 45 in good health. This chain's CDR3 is CASSYVSGRGSDTQYF. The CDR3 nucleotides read TGTGCCAGCAGTTATGTAAGCGGGAGGGGCTCAGATACGCAGTATTTT.